A single sample is the source of the 4 T cell receptor beta chains below, sequenced in a study of shared clonotypes between healthy human individuals. This table comes from immunoSEQ multiplex PCR, and its TCRdb copy is limited to in-frame clones, with some not included. Here the sample spans about 2.1 million clones, about 94% being singletons. Only CD45RO-negative cells positively selected for CCR7 counted as naive CD8 cells, so terminally differentiated effector memory CD45RA+ cells were excluded. Sequencing input: naive CD8+ T cells from PBMCs. The source of these receptors is a man aged 18-30 years in good health. Some clones in this sample may be carry-over from other donors' samples.

This chain joins TRBV7-2 and TRBJ2-7; D perhaps matches TRBD1 (6 bases). The CDR3 spans 14 residues. With 3 bases removed from V and 1 base from J, the gap between germline ends came to 10 bases. Per the germline V gene, CDR1 is SGHTA and CDR2 is FQGNSA. The CDR3 region has the DNA TGTGCCAGCAGCTTTCCCGGACAGTCCTACGAGCAGTACTTC. This sequence encodes CASSFPGQSYEQYF.

The chain combines TRBV27 with TRBJ1-5, with a possible D match to TRBD1 (6 bases). Germline CDR1 reads MNHEY; CDR2 reads SMNVEV (reference sequence). Trimming stripped 2 bases from V and 3 bases from J, with 11 bases between. The CDR3 runs to 15 residues. The CDR3 is CASSLLTGLNQPQHF. The CDR3 nucleotides read TGTGCCAGCAGTTTACTGACAGGCCTCAATCAGCCCCAGCATTTT.

This chain connects TRBV11-3 to TRBJ2-1; D call uncertain. V was cut by 5 bases and J by 5 bases, with 16 bases left in between. Germline CDR1 reads SGHNT; CDR2 reads YENEEA. The CDR3 is made up of 15 amino acids. DNA of the CDR3: TGTGCCAGCAGCCCCACGTTAGGTATCAACAATGAGCAGTTCTTC. Translation gives CASSPTLGINNEQFF. Variable domain in full (rest from reference TRBV11-3 and TRBJ2-1): EAGVVQSPRYKIIEKKQPVAFWCNPISGHNTLYWYLQNLGQGPELLIRYENEEAVDDSQLPKDRFSAERLKGVDSTLKIQPAELGDSAVYLCASSPTLGINNEQFFGPGTRLTVL.

This clone was picked up one time. CDR3 DNA: TGTGCCAGCAGATGGACTAGCGGAGGCTCCTACGAGCAGTACTTC. Protein sequence: CASRWTSGGSYEQYF. The genes are TRBV28 and TRBJ2-7, with TRBD2 matching over 10 bases. With V trimmed by 6 bases and J by 0 bases, 5 bases remained unmatched. CDR3 length: 15 residues. CDR1 and CDR2 from the germline V gene are MDHEN and SYDVKM.